This is a list of T cell receptor beta chains from one sample in a study of blood T cell repertoires in COVID-19. This table comes from immunoSEQ multiplex PCR, and its TCRdb copy is limited to in-frame clones, with some not included. The sample yields tens of thousands of clones, 79% seen once. What was sequenced was peripheral blood. All receptors come from a woman aged 80 or over with active or convalescent COVID-19. Both conserved end residues are part of each CDR3. D genes are given only for firm matches. Clone size, where shown, is once, few, many, or a class for clones that have expanded.

clone_size j_call d_call v_call cdr3_nt cdr3_aa
- TRBJ1-4 - TRBV6-1 TGTGCCAGCAGTGATCAAGGAGCGGCTAATGAAAAACTGTTTTTT CASSDQGAANEKLFF
- TRBJ2-3 TRBD1 TRBV29-1 TGCAGCTCCTGGGACAGGGTCAGGGATACGCAGTATTTT CSSWDRVRDTQYF
- TRBJ2-1 TRBD1 TRBV5-1 TGCGCCAGCAGCTCCGGGACAGGGGGGAGTGAGCAGTTCTTC CASSSGTGGSEQFF
few TRBJ1-6 - TRBV7-2 TGTGCCAGCAGCTTAGGGGTTGACAGAACTAATTCACCCCTCCACTTT CASSLGVDRTNSPLHF
- TRBJ1-5 TRBD1 TRBV19 TGTGCCAGTAGTATGGGTCCAACAGGGGCTGAGTATCAGCCCCAGCATTTT CASSMGPTGAEYQPQHF
- TRBJ1-1 - TRBV7-6 TGTGCCAGCAGCTTAGAACCTACGAACACTGAAGCTTTCTTT CASSLEPTNTEAFF
- TRBJ1-4 TRBD1 TRBV6-5 TGTGCCAGCCGACAGGGGCCGCAAGAAAAACTGTTTTTT CASRQGPQEKLFF
- TRBJ1-1 TRBD1 TRBV29-1 TGCAGCGTTGACCGGGACAGGGATAACACTGAAGCTTTCTTT CSVDRDRDNTEAFF
- TRBJ2-7 - TRBV5-1 TGCGCCAGCAGCTTGGAGGGGGGGCCCCTCTACGAGCAGTACTTC CASSLEGGPLYEQYF
once TRBJ1-6 TRBD1 TRBV6-5 TGTGCCAGCAGCGGCACCGGGACAGGGGGTTCACCCCTCCACTTT CASSGTGTGGSPLHF
- TRBJ1-2 TRBD1 TRBV29-1 TGCAGCGTTGGGACAGGAGACTATGGCTACACCTTC CSVGTGDYGYTF
- TRBJ1-4 - TRBV19 TGTGCCAGTAGTGACAGGACTCTGAATGAAAAACTGTTTTTT CASSDRTLNEKLFF
- TRBJ2-3 - TRBV14 TGTGCCAGCAGCCAAATGGCAGGGTCACCAGATACGCAGTATTTT CASSQMAGSPDTQYF
- TRBJ2-1 - TRBV5-6 TGTGCCAGCAGCTTGGTGGGGGCGAGCTCCTACAATGAGCAGTTCTTC CASSLVGASSYNEQFF
- TRBJ2-2 TRBD1 TRBV19 TGTGCCAGTAGTACGGACAGGGACACCGGGGAGCTGTTTTTT CASSTDRDTGELFF
- TRBJ2-1 TRBD2 TRBV9 TGTGCCAGCAGCCCCCGGGTGACTAGCGGGGGTGAGCAGTTCTTC CASSPRVTSGGEQFF
- TRBJ1-2 TRBD1 TRBV6-5 TGTGCCAGCAGCGCGGAGGACAGGGGTTATGGCTACACCTTC CASSAEDRGYGYTF
- TRBJ2-2 - TRBV7-2 TGTGCCAGCAGAGAGACTGGTCGCGCCACCGGGGAGCTGTTTTTT CASRETGRATGELFF
many TRBJ1-1 - TRBV10-3 TGTGCCATCAGTGCCTCCTTGTCGAACACTGAAGCTTTCTTT CAISASLSNTEAFF
- TRBJ2-3 - TRBV5-8 TGTGCCAGCAGCTTGGCCCTAGGCCGAGATACGCAGTATTTT CASSLALGRDTQYF
- TRBJ1-2 - TRBV6-6 TGTGCCAGCAGTTACGGAGGGCAGGGTACGGATGGCTACACCTTC CASSYGGQGTDGYTF
- TRBJ1-2 TRBD1 TRBV7-9 TGTGCCAGCAGCTTGTCAGGGGGCGAATTCTATGGCTACACCTTC CASSLSGGEFYGYTF
- TRBJ2-3 TRBD1 TRBV29-1 TGCAGCGTTGAAGATCTGGGCAGGGGGCTATTGACAGATACGCAGTATTTT CSVEDLGRGLLTDTQYF
few TRBJ1-2 TRBD1 TRBV5-4 TGTGCCAGCAGCTTTGACAGGGGCTGGCTTGGCTACACCTTC CASSFDRGWLGYTF
- TRBJ1-1 - TRBV5-5 TGTGCCAGCAGCTTGGCCGGGGGTATGAACACTGAAGCTTTCTTT CASSLAGGMNTEAFF
- TRBJ1-5 TRBD1 TRBV6-5 TGTGCCAGCAGTCCAGACAGGGTTGGCGGTCAGCCCCAGCATTTT CASSPDRVGGQPQHF
- TRBJ2-1 TRBD2 TRBV19 TGTGCCAGTAGGGAGTATATAAGCAGCGGGGGGGCCGGCGATGAGCAGTTCTTC CASREYISSGGAGDEQFF